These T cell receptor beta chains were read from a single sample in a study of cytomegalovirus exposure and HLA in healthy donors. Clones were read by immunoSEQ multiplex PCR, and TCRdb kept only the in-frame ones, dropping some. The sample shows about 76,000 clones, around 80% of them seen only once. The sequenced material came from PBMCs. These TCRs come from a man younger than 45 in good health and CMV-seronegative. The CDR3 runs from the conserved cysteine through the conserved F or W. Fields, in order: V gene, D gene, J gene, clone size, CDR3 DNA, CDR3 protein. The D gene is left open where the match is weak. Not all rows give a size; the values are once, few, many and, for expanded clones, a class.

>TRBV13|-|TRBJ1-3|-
TGTGCCAGCAGCACCGTTAGGACTTCGGGAGGCAGAAACACCATATATTTT
CASSTVRTSGGRNTIYF
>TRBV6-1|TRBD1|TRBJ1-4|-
TGTGCCAGCGGTGGACAGACAGGGAGAAATGAAAAACTGTTTTTT
CASGGQTGRNEKLFF
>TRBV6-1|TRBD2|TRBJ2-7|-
TGTGCCAGCAGTGGCGGGGGAACCTACGAGCAGTACTTC
CASSGGGTYEQYF
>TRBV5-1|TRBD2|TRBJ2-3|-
TGCGCCAGCAGCTCCCCTACTAGCGGCAAAACCTCAGATACGCAGTATTTT
CASSSPTSGKTSDTQYF
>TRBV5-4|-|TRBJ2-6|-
TGTGCCAGCAGCTTGGGGGGCTCTGCTGGGGCCAACGTCCTGACTTTC
CASSLGGSAGANVLTF
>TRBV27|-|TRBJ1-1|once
TGTGCCAGCAGTTTCACCTCGGTGGCTGAAGCTTTCTTT
CASSFTSVAEAFF
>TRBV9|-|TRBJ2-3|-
TGTGCCAGCACCGCGGCAGACAGCACAGATACGCAGTATTTT
CASTAADSTDTQYF
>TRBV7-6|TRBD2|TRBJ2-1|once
TGTGCCAGCAGCCATCTAGCGGGGGCCTACAATGAGCAGTTCTTC
CASSHLAGAYNEQFF
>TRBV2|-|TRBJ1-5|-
TGTGCCAGCAGTGAAGGGCGGGGCAATCAGCCCCAGCATTTT
CASSEGRGNQPQHF
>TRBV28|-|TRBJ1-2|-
TGTGCCAGCAGTCCCCCGACAGGCGGCGTATATGGCTACACCTTC
CASSPPTGGVYGYTF
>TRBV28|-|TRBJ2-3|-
TGTGCCAGCAAATTGGGAGTCGCAGATACGCAGTATTTT
CASKLGVADTQYF
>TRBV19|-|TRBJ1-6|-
TGTGCCAGTAGTATATCGAATTCACCCCTCCACTTT
CASSISNSPLHF
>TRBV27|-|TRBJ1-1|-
TGTGCCAGCAGCCCCTTCCTGGGGGCGGACACTGAAGCTTTCTTT
CASSPFLGADTEAFF
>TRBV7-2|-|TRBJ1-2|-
TGTGCCAGCAGCTTTTACGGGAATAACTATGGCTACACCTTC
CASSFYGNNYGYTF
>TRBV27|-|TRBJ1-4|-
TGTGCCAGCAGCGAGATGACAGCTCCTTATGAAAAACTGTTTTTT
CASSEMTAPYEKLFF
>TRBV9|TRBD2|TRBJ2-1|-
TGTGCCAGCAGCGTTAGTAGCGGGCATTACAATGAGCAGTTCTTC
CASSVSSGHYNEQFF
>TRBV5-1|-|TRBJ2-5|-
TGCGCCAGCAGCTTGAGCGGACCAGAGACCCAGTACTTC
CASSLSGPETQYF